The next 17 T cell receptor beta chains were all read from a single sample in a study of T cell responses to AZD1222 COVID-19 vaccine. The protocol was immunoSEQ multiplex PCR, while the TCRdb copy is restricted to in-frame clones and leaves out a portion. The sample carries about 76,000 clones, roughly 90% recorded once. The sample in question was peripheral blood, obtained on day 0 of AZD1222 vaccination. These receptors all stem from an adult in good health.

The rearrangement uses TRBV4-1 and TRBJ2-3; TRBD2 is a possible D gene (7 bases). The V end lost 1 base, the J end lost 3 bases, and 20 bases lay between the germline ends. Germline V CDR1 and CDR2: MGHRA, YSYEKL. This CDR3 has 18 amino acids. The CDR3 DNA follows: TGCGCCAGCAGCCAAGGCTCGTATGCGGGGGCCGGTACAGATACGCAGTATTTT. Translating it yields CASSQGSYAGAGTDTQYF.

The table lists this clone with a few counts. CDR3 sequence: CASSPPLSTEAFF. DNA for the CDR3: TGTGCCAGCAGTCCTCCCCTCAGCACTGAAGCTTTCTTT. This chain joins TRBV27 and TRBJ1-1; the D is unclear. CDR3 length: 13 amino acids. The germline V and J ends were trimmed by 5 bases and 4 bases, with 11 bases remaining between them. The germline CDR1 and CDR2 sequences are MNHEY and SMNVEV (reference sequence).

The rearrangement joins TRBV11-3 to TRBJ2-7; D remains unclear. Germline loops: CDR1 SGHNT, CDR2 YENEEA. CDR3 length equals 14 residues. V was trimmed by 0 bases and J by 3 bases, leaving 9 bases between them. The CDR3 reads CASSLETESYEQYF. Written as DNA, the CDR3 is TGTGCCAGCAGCTTAGAAACAGAGAGCTACGAGCAGTACTTC.

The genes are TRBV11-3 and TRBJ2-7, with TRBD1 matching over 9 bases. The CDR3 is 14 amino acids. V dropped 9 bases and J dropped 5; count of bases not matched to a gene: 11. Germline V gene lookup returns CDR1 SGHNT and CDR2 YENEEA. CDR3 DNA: TGTGCCAGATGGGGGGACAGGGTAATCCACGAGCAGTACTTC. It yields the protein CARWGDRVIHEQYF.

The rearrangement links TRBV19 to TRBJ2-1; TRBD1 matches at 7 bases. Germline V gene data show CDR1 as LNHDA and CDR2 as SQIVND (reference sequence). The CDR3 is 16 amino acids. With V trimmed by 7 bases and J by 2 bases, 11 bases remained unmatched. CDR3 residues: CASIASGTGAYNEQFF. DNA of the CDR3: TGTGCCAGTATCGCGAGTGGAACAGGGGCCTACAATGAGCAGTTCTTC.

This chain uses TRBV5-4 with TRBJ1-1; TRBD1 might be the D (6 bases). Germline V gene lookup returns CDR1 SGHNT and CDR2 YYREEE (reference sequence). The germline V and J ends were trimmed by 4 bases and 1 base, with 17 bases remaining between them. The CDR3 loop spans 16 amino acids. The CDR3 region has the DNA TGTGCCAGCAGCCCTCGGGGGCGAGCCCGGAACACTGAAGCTTTCTTT. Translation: CASSPRGRARNTEAFF.

CDR3 in amino acids: CASSLEQGMGGAFF. DNA for the CDR3: TGCGCCAGCAGCTTGGAGCAGGGCATGGGGGGAGCTTTCTTT. This sequence joins TRBV5-1 and TRBJ1-1; a possible D gene is TRBD1 (5 bases). The CDR3 loop spans 14 amino acids. Germline CDR1 is SGHRS and CDR2 is YFSETQ. V gave up 0 bases and J gave up 10 bases, with 16 bases separating them.

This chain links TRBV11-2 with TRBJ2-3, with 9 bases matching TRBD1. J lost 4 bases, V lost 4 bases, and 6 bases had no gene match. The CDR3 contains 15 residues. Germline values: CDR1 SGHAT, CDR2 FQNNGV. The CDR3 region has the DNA TGTGCCAGCAGCTCCTACAGGGGGCGGGCAGATACGCAGTATTTT. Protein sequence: CASSSYRGRADTQYF.

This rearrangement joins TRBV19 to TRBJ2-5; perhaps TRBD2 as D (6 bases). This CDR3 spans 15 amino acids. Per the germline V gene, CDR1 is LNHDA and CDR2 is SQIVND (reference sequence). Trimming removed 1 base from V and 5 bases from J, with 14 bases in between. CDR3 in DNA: TGTGCCAGTAGTATAGTAGGAGGGGTGAGTGAGACCCAGTACTTC. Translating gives CASSIVGGVSETQYF.

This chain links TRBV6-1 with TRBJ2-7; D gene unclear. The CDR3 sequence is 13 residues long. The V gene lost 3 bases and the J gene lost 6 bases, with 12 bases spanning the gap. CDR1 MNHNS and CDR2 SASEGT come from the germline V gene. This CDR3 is CASSDQLEGEQYF. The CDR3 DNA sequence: TGTGCCAGCAGTGACCAGCTAGAAGGCGAGCAGTACTTC.

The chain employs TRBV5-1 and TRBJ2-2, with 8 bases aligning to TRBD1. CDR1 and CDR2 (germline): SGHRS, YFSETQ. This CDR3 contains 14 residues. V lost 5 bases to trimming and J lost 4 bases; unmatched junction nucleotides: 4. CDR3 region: CASRKTGATGELFF. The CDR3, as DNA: TGCGCCAGCAGAAAGACAGGGGCCACCGGGGAGCTGTTTTTT.

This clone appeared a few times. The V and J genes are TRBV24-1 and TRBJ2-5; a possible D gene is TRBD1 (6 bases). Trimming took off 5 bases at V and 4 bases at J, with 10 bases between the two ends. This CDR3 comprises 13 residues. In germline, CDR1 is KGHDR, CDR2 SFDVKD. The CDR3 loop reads CATSVQGRETQYF. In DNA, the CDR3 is TGTGCCACCAGTGTTCAGGGGAGAGAGACCCAGTACTTC.

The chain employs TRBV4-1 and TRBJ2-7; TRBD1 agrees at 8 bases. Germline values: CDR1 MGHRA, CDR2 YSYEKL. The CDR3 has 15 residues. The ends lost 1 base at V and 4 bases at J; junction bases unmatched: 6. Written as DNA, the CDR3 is TGCGCCAGCAGCCAAGCGGCAGGGGGCGCATACGAGCAGTACTTC. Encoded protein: CASSQAAGGAYEQYF.

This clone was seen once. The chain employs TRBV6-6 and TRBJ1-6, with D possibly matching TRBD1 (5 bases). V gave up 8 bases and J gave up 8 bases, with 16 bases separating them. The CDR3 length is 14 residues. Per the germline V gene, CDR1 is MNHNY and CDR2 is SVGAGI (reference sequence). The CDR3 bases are TGTGCCAGCGGGGGAAAGGTGAGAGATTCACCCCTCCACTTT. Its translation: CASGGKVRDSPLHF.

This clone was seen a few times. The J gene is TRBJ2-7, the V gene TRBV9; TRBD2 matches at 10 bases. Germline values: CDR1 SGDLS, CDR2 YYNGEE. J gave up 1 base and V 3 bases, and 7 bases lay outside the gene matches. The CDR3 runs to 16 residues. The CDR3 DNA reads TGTGCCAGCAGCGCGGCCGGGACTAGCGATTCCTACGAGCAGTACTTC. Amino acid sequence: CASSAAGTSDSYEQYF.

The CDR3 DNA sequence: TGTGCCAGCAGCTTCTGGAGCGCCTACGAGCAGTACTTC. Translated, it gives CASSFWSAYEQYF. The chain links TRBV11-3 to TRBJ2-7; no reliable D call. Germline V lookup: CDR1 SGHNT, CDR2 YENEEA. The CDR3 runs to 13 residues. Deletions cut 3 bases from V and 2 bases from J, with 8 bases between.

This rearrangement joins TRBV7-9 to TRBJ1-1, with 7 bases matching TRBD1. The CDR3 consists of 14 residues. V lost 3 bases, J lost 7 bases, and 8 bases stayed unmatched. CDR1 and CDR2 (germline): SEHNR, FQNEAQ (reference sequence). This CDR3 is CASSLAGQVGEAFF. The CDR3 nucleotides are TGTGCCAGCAGCTTGGCAGGACAGGTCGGTGAAGCTTTCTTT.